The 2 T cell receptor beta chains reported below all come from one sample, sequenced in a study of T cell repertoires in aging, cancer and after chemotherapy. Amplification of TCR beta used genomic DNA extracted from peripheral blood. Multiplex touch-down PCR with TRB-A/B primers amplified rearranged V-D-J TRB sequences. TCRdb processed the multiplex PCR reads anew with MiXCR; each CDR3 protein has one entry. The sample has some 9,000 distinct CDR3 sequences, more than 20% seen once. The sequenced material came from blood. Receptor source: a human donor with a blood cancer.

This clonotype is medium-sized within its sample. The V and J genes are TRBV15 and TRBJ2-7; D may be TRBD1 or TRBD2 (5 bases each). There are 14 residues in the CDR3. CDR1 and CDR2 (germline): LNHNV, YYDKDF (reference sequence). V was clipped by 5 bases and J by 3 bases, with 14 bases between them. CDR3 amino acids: CATSPGTDRYEQYF. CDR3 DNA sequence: TGTGCCACCAGCCCCGGGACGGATCGCTACGAGCAGTACTTC.

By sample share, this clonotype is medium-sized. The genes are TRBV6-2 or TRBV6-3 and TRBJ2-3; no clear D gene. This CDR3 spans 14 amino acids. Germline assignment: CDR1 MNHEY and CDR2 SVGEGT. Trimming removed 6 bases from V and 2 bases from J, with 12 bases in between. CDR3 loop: CASSKRTATDTQYF. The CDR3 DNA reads TGTGCCAGCAGCAAAAGGACCGCCACAGATACGCAGTATTTT.